The rows below give T cell receptor beta chains drawn from one sample of a study of CD8+ T cells in alopecia areata. Generated by immunoSEQ multiplex PCR, the TCRdb table keeps only in-frame clones and is missing some. This table holds about 200,000 clones, roughly 70% found once. The sequencing here drew on CD4+ T cells sorted from blood, taken at roughly week 49, from a patient treated with tofacitinib. The receptor set was obtained from a human donor with alopecia areata. CDR3s leave out the opening cysteine and the closing phenylalanine or tryptophan. Fields, in order: J gene, V gene, CDR3 protein.

j_gene: TRBJ1-4; v_gene: TRBV25-1; CDR3aa: ASTGGQGGFEKLF
j_gene: TRBJ2-2; v_gene: TRBV10-2; CDR3aa: ASRRGSDTGELF
j_gene: TRBJ1-6; v_gene: TRBV25-1; CDR3aa: ATAGPASPLH
j_gene: TRBJ2-2; v_gene: TRBV25-1; CDR3aa: ASSGRIGQNTGELF
j_gene: TRBJ2-2; v_gene: TRBV15; CDR3aa: ATSSRGAGELF
j_gene: TRBJ1-5; v_gene: TRBV6-5; CDR3aa: ASMIPQH
j_gene: TRBJ2-3; v_gene: TRBV29-1; CDR3aa: SVAQLAPPTDTQY
j_gene: TRBJ2-1; v_gene: TRBV30; CDR3aa: AWSPDMGPYNEQF
j_gene: TRBJ1-2; v_gene: TRBV29-1; CDR3aa: SAGRGAGTNYGYT
j_gene: TRBJ2-1; v_gene: TRBV14; CDR3aa: ASSQPRASLGNEQF
j_gene: TRBJ2-2; v_gene: TRBV30; CDR3aa: ARNRGSPGELF
j_gene: TRBJ2-1; v_gene: TRBV18; CDR3aa: ASSPRAGTYNEQF
j_gene: TRBJ2-5; v_gene: TRBV4-3; CDR3aa: ASSQVNPSGGLKTETQY
j_gene: TRBJ1-1; v_gene: TRBV29-1; CDR3aa: SVGPGQRTEAF
j_gene: TRBJ1-6; v_gene: TRBV30; CDR3aa: AWTGLGSPLH
j_gene: TRBJ2-7; v_gene: TRBV7-9; CDR3aa: ASSLYQGLAGVSEQY
j_gene: TRBJ2-1; v_gene: TRBV7-2; CDR3aa: ASSSQGEAYNEQF
j_gene: TRBJ2-2; v_gene: TRBV27; CDR3aa: ASTKGARIRNTGELF
j_gene: TRBJ1-1; v_gene: TRBV5-5; CDR3aa: ASSLGESLGAF
j_gene: TRBJ2-1; v_gene: TRBV5-1; CDR3aa: ASSLRKRDEQF
j_gene: TRBJ1-1; v_gene: TRBV29-1; CDR3aa: SARTVNTEAF
j_gene: TRBJ1-1; v_gene: TRBV28; CDR3aa: ASSGLPVNTEAF
j_gene: TRBJ2-7; v_gene: TRBV29-1; CDR3aa: SVRQGGGGEQY
j_gene: TRBJ1-5; v_gene: TRBV30; CDR3aa: AWSVSGSNQPQH
j_gene: TRBJ1-1; v_gene: TRBV7-2; CDR3aa: ASSPGLSEAF
j_gene: TRBJ2-1; v_gene: TRBV5-8; CDR3aa: ASSRLAVSYNEQF
j_gene: TRBJ2-3; v_gene: TRBV4-3; CDR3aa: ASSPAMGAGTQY
j_gene: TRBJ2-3; v_gene: TRBV4-1; CDR3aa: ASSQEFTSGSTDTQY
j_gene: TRBJ1-1; v_gene: TRBV12-5; CDR3aa: ASGLGEGQRGTEAF
j_gene: TRBJ2-2; v_gene: TRBV6-1; CDR3aa: ASSAGGANTGELF
j_gene: TRBJ2-3; v_gene: TRBV29-1; CDR3aa: SSRGRAGTDTQY
j_gene: TRBJ1-1; v_gene: TRBV30; CDR3aa: AWNQGARTEAF
j_gene: TRBJ1-1; v_gene: TRBV20-1; CDR3aa: SARQDTEAF
j_gene: TRBJ1-1; v_gene: TRBV29-1; CDR3aa: SVESPLLEAF
j_gene: TRBJ2-6; v_gene: TRBV29-1; CDR3aa: SVRLSGANVLT
j_gene: TRBJ1-1; v_gene: TRBV30; CDR3aa: AWSQQGAF